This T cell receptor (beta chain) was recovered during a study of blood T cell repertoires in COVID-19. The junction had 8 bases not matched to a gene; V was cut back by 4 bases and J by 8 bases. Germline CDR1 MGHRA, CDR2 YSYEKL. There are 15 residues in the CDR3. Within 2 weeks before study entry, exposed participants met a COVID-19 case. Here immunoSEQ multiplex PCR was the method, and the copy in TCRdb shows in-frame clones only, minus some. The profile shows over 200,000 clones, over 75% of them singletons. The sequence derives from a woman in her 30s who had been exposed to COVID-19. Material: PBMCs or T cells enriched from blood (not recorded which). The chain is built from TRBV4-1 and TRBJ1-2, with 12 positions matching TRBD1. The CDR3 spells CASSLPGQGARGYTF. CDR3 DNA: TGCGCCAGCAGCCTCCCGGGACAGGGGGCGAGAGGCTACACCTTC.